A single sample gave rise to the 31 T cell receptor beta chains below, sequenced in a study of shared clonotypes between healthy human individuals. Some clones are missing from TCRdb's copy, which holds only in-frame ones; the method was immunoSEQ multiplex PCR. The sample has about half a million clones, 70% to 80% seen once; the top ten hold around 12%. Sequencing was carried out using PBMCs. The receptors stem from a woman aged 40 to 50 in good health. Some clones in this sample may be carry-over from other donors' samples.

CDR3 region: CASSEALPKFATNEKLFF. CDR3 nucleotides: TGTGCCAGCAGTGAAGCGCTCCCCAAATTTGCAACTAATGAAAAACTGTTTTTT. The gene calls are TRBV2 and TRBJ1-4, with D unresolved. The V gene's germline CDR1 is SNHLY and CDR2 FYNNEI. This CDR3 is built from 18 residues. Trimming shortened V by 0 bases and J by 0 bases, and 14 bases separated the two germline ends.

The chain combines TRBV7-2 with TRBJ2-7; 9 positions agree with TRBD2. Germline-derived CDR1 and CDR2 are SGHTA and FQGNSA. The CDR3 runs to 14 residues. V lost 3 bases to trimming and J lost 7 bases; unmatched junction nucleotides: 7. Here the CDR3 reads CASSLRAGGWEQYF. In DNA form, the CDR3 reads TGTGCCAGCAGCTTGAGAGCGGGAGGATGGGAGCAGTACTTC.

The rearrangement uses TRBV6-6 and TRBJ2-1, with D tentatively TRBD2 (6 bases). The CDR3 extends over 13 amino acids. Trimming stripped 10 bases from V and 6 bases from J, with 16 bases between. Germline CDR1 MNHNY, CDR2 SVGAGI (reference sequence). This chain's CDR3 is CATTPGAFNEQFF. The CDR3 DNA reads TGTGCCACCACCCCGGGAGCTTTCAATGAGCAGTTCTTC.

This clone occurred a few times. This rearrangement joins TRBV7-8 to TRBJ2-7; D is possibly TRBD1 or TRBD2 (5 bases each). Trimming removed 0 bases at V and 6 bases at J, with 24 bases between. The CDR3 runs to 18 residues. Germline V gene data show CDR1 as SGHVS and CDR2 as FQNEAQ. Here the CDR3 reads CASSLARPGRWQGSEQYF. The CDR3 region has the DNA TGTGCCAGCAGCTTAGCGCGTCCGGGACGGTGGCAAGGAAGCGAGCAGTACTTC.

The V and J genes are TRBV9 and TRBJ2-3; possibly TRBD1 or TRBD2 for D (5 bases each). The V end was cut by 4 bases, the J end by 2 bases, with 11 bases between. This CDR3 is 14 amino acids long. Germline V gene data show CDR1 as SGDLS and CDR2 as YYNGEE. This CDR3 is CASSRRGVTDTQYF. CDR3 nucleotide sequence: TGTGCCAGCAGCCGAAGGGGAGTCACAGATACGCAGTATTTT. Complete variable domain (other parts from reference TRBV9 and TRBJ2-3): DSGVTQTPKHLITATGQRVTLRCSPRSGDLSVYWYQQSLDQGLQFLIQYYNGEERAKGNILERFSAQQFPDLHSELNLSSLELGDSALYFCASSRRGVTDTQYFGPGTRLTVL.

The chain employs TRBV6-5 and TRBJ2-3; possibly TRBD1 for D (5 bases). The CDR3 is 12 amino acids. The V gene's germline CDR1 is MNHEY and CDR2 SVGAGI. The V end was cut by 6 bases, the J end by 6 bases, with 10 bases between. CDR3 nucleotides: TGTGCCAGCAGAGGGGATGCTGATACGCAGTATTTT. Translating it yields CASRGDADTQYF.

The CDR3, as DNA: TGTGCCAGCAGTGGGGACGGAGGTTTATTAGCCTACACCTTC. As protein: CASSGDGGLLAYTF. This chain joins TRBV28 and TRBJ1-2, with a possible D match to TRBD1 (5 bases). The germline gives CDR1 MDHEN, CDR2 SYDVKM. The CDR3 runs to 14 residues. Trimming took off 5 bases at V and 10 bases at J, with 20 bases between the two ends.

The chain carries TRBV9 and TRBJ1-4; no clear D. The CDR3 totals 14 residues. V lost 4 bases and J 4 bases, leaving 11 bases between the germline ends. Per the germline V gene, CDR1 is SGDLS and CDR2 is YYNGEE. CDR3 bases: TGTGCCAGCAGCCCCCTCGGCAGTAATGAAAAACTGTTTTTT. This gives the protein CASSPLGSNEKLFF.

Comment on this clone: A far more abundant clone sits one base away, making this likely a read error. The chain combines TRBV7-8 with TRBJ2-3; TRBD2 matches 12 bases. The CDR3 spans 18 residues. Looked up from germline, CDR1 is SGHVS and CDR2 is FQNEAQ. The chain's CDR3 is CANSLVLAGGPSTDTQYF. CDR3 bases: TGTGCCAACAGCCTCGTGCTAGCGGGAGGGCCCAGCACAGATACGCAGTATTTT.

This clone was observed a handful of times. The chain couples TRBV7-9 to TRBJ1-2; D possibly corresponds to TRBD1 (5 bases). Germline V CDR1 and CDR2: SEHNR, FQNEAQ (reference sequence). The CDR3 runs to 13 residues. Trimming removed 3 bases at V and 4 bases at J, with 9 bases between. CDR3 DNA: TGTGCCAGCAGCTTGGAGGGGATCTATGGCTACACCTTC. This gives the protein CASSLEGIYGYTF.

As DNA, the CDR3 is TGCAGCGTTGAAGATCCCAAGGGGCCGAAGACCCAGTACTTC. Protein product: CSVEDPKGPKTQYF. The V and J genes are TRBV29-1 and TRBJ2-5; TRBD1 is a possible D gene (5 bases). The CDR3 is made up of 14 amino acids. Germline assignment: CDR1 SQVTM and CDR2 ANQGSEA. The V gene lost 0 bases and the J gene lost 6 bases, with 14 bases spanning the gap.

This chain joins TRBV28 and TRBJ2-1; D tentatively fits TRBD1 or TRBD2 (7 bases each). The CDR3 has 16 residues. Trimming removed 5 bases from V and 2 bases from J, with 16 bases in between. Germline values: CDR1 MDHEN, CDR2 SYDVKM. The CDR3 DNA sequence: TGTGCCAGCAGTGGGACAGCCGGGGGGCCCTACAATGAGCAGTTCTTC. It specifies CASSGTAGGPYNEQFF.

This chain connects TRBV18 to TRBJ2-6; TRBD1 or TRBD2 may be the D gene (5 bases each). The germline V gene has CDR1 KGHSH and CDR2 LQKENI. Trimming cost V 10 bases and J 4 bases, with 23 bases left between them. This CDR3 is 17 amino acids long. The CDR3 nucleotides read TGTGCCACGCCCGGGACGACCGGGGCAGGGGGGGCCAACGTCCTGACTTTC. Protein: CATPGTTGAGGANVLTF.

This clone occurred many times. This chain links TRBV10-3 with TRBJ1-2, with 8 positions matching TRBD1. Looked up from germline, CDR1 is ENHRY and CDR2 is SYGVKD. This CDR3 contains 16 residues. Trimming cost V 3 bases and J 3 bases; bases outside gene matches: 9. The CDR3 DNA follows: TGTGCCATCAGTGACAAAGTTGCGACAGGGGACTATGGCTACACCTTC. It yields the protein CAISDKVATGDYGYTF.

The chain combines TRBV12-5 with TRBJ2-1; 15 positions match TRBD2. In germline, CDR1 is LGHNT, CDR2 FRNRAP. The CDR3 is made up of 21 amino acids. V was pared by 1 base and J by 2 bases, with 12 bases of the junction left unmatched. Here the CDR3 DNA reads TGTGCTAGTGGTTTGGAGGTTGGGGGACTAGCGGGAGGTGACACCTACAATGAGCAGTTCTTC. Its translation: CASGLEVGGLAGGDTYNEQFF.

With regard to this clone: A single base separates this from a much larger clone, so it may be a read error. The genes are TRBV29-1 and TRBJ1-1; 7 bases line up with TRBD1. CDR1 and CDR2 (germline): SQVTM, ANQGSEA. With V trimmed by 7 bases and J by 1 base, 15 bases remained unmatched. The CDR3 consists of 16 residues. CDR3 sequence (DNA): TGCAGCGCTGCCCCTTTTTCACGACAGGGGAACACTGAAGCTTTCTTT. It yields the protein CSAAPFSRQGNTEAFF.

V and J are TRBV28 and TRBJ2-7, with 9 bases aligning to TRBD1. Germline V CDR1 and CDR2: MDHEN, SYDVKM. The V and J ends lost 5 bases and 4 bases, in that order; junction bases with no gene match: 6. This CDR3 region has 14 residues. The CDR3 loop reads CASSMGQGMYEQYF. CDR3 coding DNA: TGTGCCAGCAGTATGGGACAGGGAATGTACGAGCAGTACTTC.

A note on this clone: This CDR3 is also generated by other DNA sequences in the sample. The CDR3 nucleotides read TGTGCCAGCAGCTTGGGGGCCCAAGAGACCCAGTACTTC. Protein product: CASSLGAQETQYF. The V gene is TRBV7-3, the J gene TRBJ2-5; D might be TRBD1 (6 bases). This CDR3 spans 13 amino acids. Germline values: CDR1 SGHTA, CDR2 FQGTGA. The germline V and J ends were trimmed by 3 bases and 1 base, with 6 bases remaining between them.

The J gene is TRBJ2-7, the V gene TRBV20-1; D is uncertain. This CDR3 spans 10 amino acids. CDR1 is DFQATT, CDR2 SNEGSKA, per germline (reference sequence). Trimming stripped 5 bases from V and 3 bases from J, with 5 bases between. CDR3 amino acids: CSAYDYEQYF. CDR3 nucleotides: TGCAGTGCTTACGACTACGAGCAGTACTTC.

About this clone itself: This sequence may be a read error, since a much larger clone differs from it by one base. At the DNA level, this CDR3 is encoded by other sequences in the same sample as well. J is TRBJ2-2 and V is TRBV7-6; D is unresolved. The germline CDR1 and CDR2 sequences are SGHVS and FNYEAQ. The CDR3 is made up of 13 amino acids. The germline V and J ends were trimmed by 3 bases and 2 bases, with 4 bases remaining between them. CDR3 nucleotides: TGTGCCAGCAGCTTGACAAACACCGGGGAGCTGTTTTTT. Its translation is CASSLTNTGELFF.

J is TRBJ2-1 and V is TRBV29-1; TRBD1 matches 8 bases. CDR1 and CDR2 from the germline V gene are SQVTM and ANQGSEA. The trim removed 5 bases at V and 3 bases at J, leaving 18 bases unmatched. The CDR3 sequence is 18 residues long. As DNA, the CDR3 is TGCAGCGTTCCGGGACAGGAGGGCGTGACAACCATCTACAATGAGCAGTTCTTC. This encodes CSVPGQEGVTTIYNEQFF.

The chain has TRBV11-2 and TRBJ1-4, with D unclear. The CDR3 extends over 16 amino acids. Germline V gene lookup returns CDR1 SGHAT and CDR2 FQNNGV. Trimming shortened V by 1 base and J by 0 bases, and 9 bases separated the two germline ends. The CDR3 DNA follows: TGTGCCAGCAGCTTAGCCGGCAGAGCAACTAATGAAAAACTGTTTTTT. Translated, it gives CASSLAGRATNEKLFF.

This clone came up once. The chain combines TRBV28 with TRBJ2-7; no reliable D call. V lost 3 bases and J lost 5, with 14 bases in between. The CDR3 length is 14 residues. Germline values: CDR1 MDHEN, CDR2 SYDVKM. The DNA for the CDR3 is TGTGCCAGCAGTTTGTCAAGGGTTGAGCACGAGCAGTACTTC. Translating it yields CASSLSRVEHEQYF.

The rearrangement uses TRBV7-2 and TRBJ2-1; 11 bases fit TRBD2. CDR1 and CDR2 from the germline V gene are SGHTA and FQGNSA. CDR3 length: 16 amino acids. The trim removed 5 bases at V and 8 bases at J, leaving 11 bases unmatched. The CDR3 sequence: CASSPHSGRAFDEQFF. Written as DNA, the CDR3 is TGTGCCAGCAGCCCCCATAGCGGGAGGGCCTTCGATGAGCAGTTCTTC.

Only one count was recorded for this clone. This chain uses TRBV2 with TRBJ2-1; unclear D gene. The CDR3 is made up of 11 amino acids. The V end lost 6 bases, the J end lost 13 bases, and 13 bases lay between the germline ends. From germline, CDR1 is SNHLY and CDR2 FYNNEI. This CDR3 is CASRTIQPQFF. The CDR3 DNA is TGTGCCAGCAGGACAATTCAACCTCAGTTCTTC. Drawing the rest from reference TRBV2 and TRBJ2-1, the complete variable domain is EPEVTQTPSHQVTQMGQEVILRCVPISNHLYFYWYRQILGQKVEFLVSFYNNEISEKSEIFDDQFSVERPDGSNFTLKIRSTKLEDSAMYFCASRTIQPQFFGPGTRLTVL.

The count of this clone is one. J is TRBJ2-1 and V is TRBV29-1; D is tentatively TRBD1 or TRBD2 (5 bases each). The V gene's germline CDR1 is SQVTM and CDR2 ANQGSEA. CDR3 length equals 12 residues. The V end was cut by 6 bases, the J end by 2 bases, with 8 bases between. The CDR3 reads CSVGDPYNEQFF. The CDR3, as DNA: TGCAGCGTCGGGGACCCCTACAATGAGCAGTTCTTC.

This clone was picked up a small number of times. This chain uses TRBV2 with TRBJ2-1; D remains ambiguous. CDR1 is SNHLY, CDR2 FYNNEI, per germline. The V and J ends lost 6 bases and 1 base respectively, with 10 bases between them. The CDR3 has 14 residues. CDR3 amino acids: CASSPFGSYNEQFF. The CDR3 DNA follows: TGTGCCAGCAGCCCCTTTGGTTCCTACAATGAGCAGTTCTTC.

The chain joins TRBV5-1 to TRBJ2-5, with D possibly TRBD1 on 6 matching bases. The length of the CDR3 is 16 residues. Germline-derived CDR1 and CDR2 are SGHRS and YFSETQ. With 6 bases removed from V and 9 bases from J, the gap between germline ends came to 27 bases. CDR3 in DNA: TGCGCCAGCACCCCTCTAGGCAGGCCAAGCGAGGGGGCCCAGTACTTC. Translating gives CASTPLGRPSEGAQYF.

The CDR3 region has the DNA TGTGCCAGCAGCACGACAGGGGGGGAAAACACCATATATTTT. Translating gives CASSTTGGENTIYF. The chain is built from TRBV7-9 and TRBJ1-3, with TRBD1 matching 9 bases. Per the germline V gene, CDR1 is SEHNR and CDR2 is FQNEAQ (reference sequence). The CDR3 has 14 residues. Trimming at V came to 5 bases and at J to 6 bases, leaving 5 bases not matched to a gene.

J is TRBJ2-1 and V is TRBV7-2; TRBD1 aligns across 7 bases. The CDR3 is 13 amino acids. The junction had 10 bases not matched to a gene; V was cut back by 2 bases and J by 15 bases. CDR1 SGHTA and CDR2 FQGNSA come from the germline V gene. The CDR3 DNA follows: TGTGCCAGCAGCTTAAACCCCCAGGGGGAGTGGTTCTTC. Amino acid sequence: CASSLNPQGEWFF.

This chain joins TRBV10-2 and TRBJ2-5; D call uncertain. V was pared by 7 bases and J by 5 bases, with 17 bases between. The CDR3 is 14 residues long. From germline, CDR1 is WSHSY and CDR2 SAAADI. DNA for the CDR3: TGCGCCAGCATGGGAAACACCCGTGCGGAGACCCAGTACTTC. It yields the protein CASMGNTRAETQYF.